These T cell receptor beta chains were read from a single sample in a study of cytomegalovirus exposure and HLA in healthy donors. Clones were sequenced by immunoSEQ multiplex PCR, and TCRdb holds only the in-frame ones, with some missing. The profile shows about 110,000 clones, roughly 82% of them singletons. The sequenced material came from PBMCs. The receptors derive from a middle-aged man in good health and CMV-seronegative. Both conserved end residues are part of each CDR3. A clone size is listed for some rows: how often the clone was seen (once, few, many), or a class if it is expanded.

size	V	CDR3
-	TRBV10-1	CASSGTSQETQYF
-	TRBV2	CASRAGQGARVLHYLYEQYF
-	TRBV5-6	CASSLGVSKGAFF
-	TRBV29-1	CSVDASSSLQYF
once	TRBV5-1	CASSLGTAQETQYF
-	TRBV28	CASSLQVHEQFF
-	TRBV6-4	CASSDSGGATDTQYF
-	TRBV18	CASSPGPTPGQEQFF
-	TRBV5-1	CASSLGWRGTTDTQYF
-	TRBV6-5	CASGTSGGANNEQFF
-	TRBV2	CASSQGTGETQYF
-	TRBV29-1	CSVARVANYGYTF
-	TRBV5-4	CASTQGGDEKLFF
-	TRBV25-1	CASSEYSGQSYNEQFF
-	TRBV29-1	CSVAGDANTGELFF
-	TRBV6-5	CASSFGTAEAFF
once	TRBV18	CASSPPGQGNTGELFF
-	TRBV6-6	CASRGGQFNEQFF
-	TRBV5-1	CASSWRSATGELFF
-	TRBV5-1	CASTLRGGEYGYTF
once	TRBV11-2	CASSRPAGWNTEAFF
-	TRBV7-2	CASSLGTSGGVAKNIQYF
-	TRBV5-1	CASSPRGGSYNSPLHF
-	TRBV9	CASSVGTGPYGYTF
once	TRBV27	CASSLRLGGATDTQYF
-	TRBV14	CASSQVGAHTIYF
few	TRBV6-1	CASSVSQGNYGYTF
-	TRBV18	CASSPPGDRFVTEAFF
once	TRBV5-8	CASSLRDQPQHF
once	TRBV2	CASTLSSGQGLSLGLVPQHF
-	TRBV19	CASTTGLADQETQYF
few	TRBV6-5	CASSPGQVYEQYF
-	TRBV5-5	CASSRSGNTIYF
once	TRBV6-1	CATSTTVNTEAFF
-	TRBV6-5	CASSPSGGEAGELFF
-	TRBV7-9	CALQYGTSVETQYF
-	TRBV5-1	CASSLYEGLNEKLFF
-	TRBV19	CASRETSGGLETQYF
few	TRBV5-5	CASRTLKFERGRSTGELFF
-	TRBV7-2	CASSFTANQPQHF
-	TRBV28	CASSLTGGGYTF
-	TRBV6-1	CASSPRGTGNTEAFF
-	TRBV5-4	CASSLEAGAAHNAEAFF
-	TRBV7-6	CASSRGARGDEKLFF
-	TRBV6-6	CASSADRAAAEAFF
-	TRBV7-2	CASSFQGHTDTQYF
-	TRBV18	CASSPSGQGPYNEQFF